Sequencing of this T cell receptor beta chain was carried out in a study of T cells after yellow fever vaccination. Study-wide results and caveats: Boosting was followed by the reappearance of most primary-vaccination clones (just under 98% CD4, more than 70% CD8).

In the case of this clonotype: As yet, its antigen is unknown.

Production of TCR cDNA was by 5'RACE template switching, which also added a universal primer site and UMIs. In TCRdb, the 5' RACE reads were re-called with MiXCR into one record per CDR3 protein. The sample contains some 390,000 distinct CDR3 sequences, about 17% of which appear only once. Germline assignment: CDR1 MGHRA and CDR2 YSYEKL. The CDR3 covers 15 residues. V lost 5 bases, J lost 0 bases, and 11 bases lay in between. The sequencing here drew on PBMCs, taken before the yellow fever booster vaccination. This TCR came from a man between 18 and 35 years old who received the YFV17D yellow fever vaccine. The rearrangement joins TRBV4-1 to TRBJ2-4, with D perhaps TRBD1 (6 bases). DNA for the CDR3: TGCGCCAGCAGCGTTCTCAGGGGAGCCAAAAACATTCAGTACTTC. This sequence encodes CASSVLRGAKNIQYF.